Reported below is one T cell receptor (beta chain). Every bit of the isolated RNA underwent reverse transcription, so sequencing read expressed TCRB transcripts. The repertoire was sequenced with immunoSEQ multiplex PCR; TCRdb's copy has only in-frame clones and lacks some. In the table there are roughly 130,000 clones, nearly 9.5% of which are singletons. These data belong to a study of beta chain features in type 1 diabetes. The CDR3 consists of 16 residues. V lost 5 bases to trimming and J lost 5 bases; unmatched junction nucleotides: 13. The germline V gene has CDR1 SGHTA and CDR2 FQGNSA. Source material: central memory CD4+ T cells from blood. This sequence was found in a young man in good health. The chain links TRBV7-2 to TRBJ2-5; 8 positions agree with TRBD2. The chain's CDR3 is CASSPYSAGGGETQYF. DNA for the CDR3: TGTGCCAGCAGCCCGTATTCCGCGGGGGGAGGGGAGACCCAGTACTTC.